Shown below are 24 T cell receptor beta chains from a single sample sequenced in a study of blood T cell repertoires in COVID-19. The method was immunoSEQ multiplex PCR; TCRdb's version includes in-frame clones alone and lacks a portion of them. Among fewer than 200,000 clones listed, 88% were seen once. Sequenced input: peripheral blood. These TCRs come from a man aged 60 to 75 with acute or convalescent COVID-19.

This clone has only one observation. The V gene is TRBV7-2, the J gene TRBJ1-2; 10 positions agree with TRBD1. Germline V gene data show CDR1 as SGHTA and CDR2 as FQGNSA. V shed 3 bases and J 4 bases; nucleotides not matched to a gene: 5. This CDR3 is 15 amino acids long. The DNA of the CDR3 is TGTGCCAGCAGCTTTGGGGGACAGGGGACCTATGGCTACACCTTC. It translates to CASSFGGQGTYGYTF.

The chain carries TRBV5-1 and TRBJ2-3; D may be TRBD2 (6 bases). The CDR3 is made up of 15 amino acids. CDR1 and CDR2 (germline): SGHRS, YFSETQ. V was pared by 4 bases and J by 2 bases, with 14 bases between. The CDR3 DNA reads TGCGCCAGCAGCGCCGGCCCGGGAGTCACAGATACGCAGTATTTT. Its protein is CASSAGPGVTDTQYF.

The chain employs TRBV27 and TRBJ1-5; D may be TRBD1 (6 bases). V dropped 11 bases and J dropped 1 base, with 6 bases sitting between them. The CDR3 length is 11 residues. CDR1 and CDR2 (germline): MNHEY, SMNVEV (reference sequence). The CDR3 region has the DNA TGTGCCGGGGGCAGCAATCAGCCCCAGCATTTT. This encodes CAGGSNQPQHF.

The DNA of the CDR3 is TGTGCCAGTAGTATGGCTCAGGGGAAGGTTAACTATGGCTACACCTTC. Protein product: CASSMAQGKVNYGYTF. The V call is TRBV19, the J call TRBJ1-2; tentative D call: TRBD1 (6 bases). Germline CDR1 is LNHDA and CDR2 is SQIVND (reference sequence). CDR3 length: 16 amino acids. V gave up 3 bases and J gave up 1 base, with 15 bases separating them.

This rearrangement joins TRBV7-9 to TRBJ2-3, with 8 bases identical to TRBD1. Germline-derived CDR1 and CDR2 are SEHNR and FQNEAQ (reference sequence). CDR3 length: 15 residues. The V and J ends lost 2 bases and 4 bases, in that order; junction bases with no gene match: 5. The CDR3 spells CASSLRQGSSDTQYF. CDR3 DNA sequence: TGTGCCAGCAGCTTAAGACAGGGGTCCTCAGATACGCAGTATTTT.

This clone has only one observation. This chain links TRBV6-6 with TRBJ1-5, with unresolved D. Germline V CDR1 and CDR2: MNHNY, SVGAGI (reference sequence). V gave up 6 bases and J gave up 1 base, with 13 bases separating them. The CDR3 has 15 residues. CDR3 DNA: TGTGCCAGCAGCGCGAGTCTAGCGAGCAATCAGCCCCAGCATTTT. It translates to CASSASLASNQPQHF.

V gene TRBV6-2 or TRBV6-3 combines with J gene TRBJ1-4; 8 nucleotides line up with TRBD1. The CDR3 length is 17 residues. Germline loops: CDR1 MNHEY, CDR2 SVGEGT. After removal of 2 bases from V and 7 bases from J, the junction contained 12 bases not matched to a gene. DNA of the CDR3: TGTGCCAGCAGTTACCCCCTCCGGACAGGGAGGGGTGAAAAACTGTTTTTT. Protein sequence: CASSYPLRTGRGEKLFF.

The rearrangement uses TRBV11-2 and TRBJ1-2, with unresolved D. Germline-derived CDR1 and CDR2 are SGHAT and FQNNGV. The CDR3 length is 13 residues. Trimming took 5 bases from V and 3 from J, leaving 10 bases between them. The CDR3 is CASSQSTDYGYTF. The CDR3 DNA is TGTGCCAGCAGCCAATCTACAGACTATGGCTACACCTTC.

This chain uses TRBV2 with TRBJ1-2; TRBD1 matches at 7 bases. The germline V gene has CDR1 SNHLY and CDR2 FYNNEI. The CDR3 is 15 residues long. Unmatched junction bases numbered 12, after V lost 3 bases and J lost 8 bases. The CDR3 DNA follows: TGTGCCAGCAGTGACATTTCAGGGGGGACAAAAGGCTACACCTTC. Translating gives CASSDISGGTKGYTF.

The chain joins TRBV5-8 to TRBJ1-5, with D tentatively TRBD1 (5 bases). CDR1 and CDR2 (germline): SGHTS, YDEGEE. This CDR3 comprises 15 residues. Trimming took off 4 bases at V and 7 bases at J, with 18 bases between the two ends. The CDR3 coding sequence is TGTGCCAGCAGCGGCGGGACTTCGAGGGCGCAGCCCCAGCATTTT. Translating it yields CASSGGTSRAQPQHF.

The chain links TRBV2 to TRBJ1-2; D remains ambiguous. V was cut by 0 bases and J by 10 bases, with 15 bases left in between. The CDR3 sequence is 14 residues long. Germline V gene lookup returns CDR1 SNHLY and CDR2 FYNNEI. CDR3 DNA sequence: TGTGCCAGCAGTGAAGCGCAAATGAACCAGGCCTACACCTTC. Translated, it gives CASSEAQMNQAYTF.

The CDR3 region is CASSQDIQDEAFF. CDR3 bases: TGCGCCAGCAGCCAAGATATCCAGGATGAAGCTTTCTTT. The chain joins TRBV4-3 to TRBJ1-1; D remains unclear. This CDR3 has 13 residues. Trimming left V 0 bases short and J 7 bases short, with 9 bases between. Per germline, CDR1 LGHNA and CDR2 YSLEER.

The CDR3 DNA follows: TGTGCCAGTAGTATAGGAGGTGGTTATGGCTACACCTTC. Amino acid sequence: CASSIGGGYGYTF. V usage is TRBV19 and J usage is TRBJ1-2; D is uncertain. The CDR3 runs to 13 residues. V lost 1 base and J lost 5, with 8 bases in between. Germline CDR1 reads LNHDA; CDR2 reads SQIVND (reference sequence).

In its sample, this clone was seen once. The V and J genes are TRBV6-5 and TRBJ2-1, with 7 positions matching TRBD1. The CDR3 sequence is 14 residues long. Germline CDR1 is MNHEY and CDR2 is SVGAGI. J was trimmed by 10 bases and V by 4 bases; bases with no gene match: 10. This chain's CDR3 is CASSFDRVQGEQFF. Written as DNA, the CDR3 is TGTGCCAGCAGTTTTGACAGGGTCCAGGGAGAGCAGTTCTTC.

The chain recombines TRBV19 with TRBJ1-2; no clear D. V was trimmed by 2 bases and J by 8 bases, leaving 21 bases between them. The germline V gene encodes CDR1 LNHDA and CDR2 SQIVND (reference sequence). The length of the CDR3 is 16 residues. The chain's CDR3 is CASSILVQLNPYGYTF. The CDR3 bases are TGTGCCAGTAGTATATTGGTTCAACTGAATCCGTACGGCTACACCTTC.

This clone was observed once. The chain is built from TRBV4-1 and TRBJ2-3; a possible D gene is TRBD2 (5 bases). This CDR3 contains 14 residues. The V and J ends lost 1 base and 3 bases respectively, with 8 bases between them. CDR1 is MGHRA, CDR2 YSYEKL, per germline. CDR3 residues: CASSQGRWTDTQYF. The CDR3 DNA is TGCGCCAGCAGCCAAGGGAGGTGGACAGATACGCAGTATTTT.

The CDR3 nucleotides are TGTGCCAGCAGCGTAGCCCCGGGAGGGGAATCCTACAATGAGCAGTTCTTC. Its protein product is CASSVAPGGESYNEQFF. This rearrangement joins TRBV9 to TRBJ2-1; TRBD2 matches 8 bases. CDR1 and CDR2 from the germline V gene are SGDLS and YYNGEE. V dropped 0 bases and J dropped 1; count of bases not matched to a gene: 6. The CDR3 totals 17 residues.

The gene calls are TRBV28 and TRBJ2-5, with 9 bases that match TRBD1. Trimming at V came to 3 bases and at J to 2 bases, leaving 13 bases not matched to a gene. The CDR3 sequence is 18 residues long. The V gene's germline CDR1 is MDHEN and CDR2 SYDVKM. This CDR3 is CASSLGTGKRIYQETQYF. The CDR3 coding sequence is TGTGCCAGCAGTTTGGGGACAGGGAAAAGGATTTATCAAGAGACCCAGTACTTC. Combining the CDR3 with reference TRBV28 and TRBJ2-5 gives the whole variable domain DVKVTQSSRYLVKRTGEKVFLECVQDMDHENMFWYRQDPGLGLRLIYFSYDVKMKEKGDIPEGYSVSREKKERFSLILESASTNQTSMYLCASSLGTGKRIYQETQYFGPGTRLLVL.

J is TRBJ1-2 and V is TRBV9; D may be TRBD1 (6 bases). Germline assignment: CDR1 SGDLS and CDR2 YYNGEE. The CDR3 length is 15 residues. V dropped 0 bases and J dropped 2 bases, with 11 bases sitting between them. CDR3 region: CASSVGGTLNYGYTF. The DNA of the CDR3 is TGTGCCAGCAGCGTAGGAGGGACACTAAACTATGGCTACACCTTC. Full variable domain (outside the CDR3, taken from reference TRBV9 and TRBJ1-2): DSGVTQTPKHLITATGQRVTLRCSPRSGDLSVYWYQQSLDQGLQFLIQYYNGEERAKGNILERFSAQQFPDLHSELNLSSLELGDSALYFCASSVGGTLNYGYTFGSGTRLTVV.

This sequence joins TRBV10-3 and TRBJ2-2, with unresolved D. Germline assignment: CDR1 ENHRY and CDR2 SYGVKD. The CDR3 runs to 13 residues. V dropped 0 bases and J dropped 6 bases, with 5 bases sitting between them. CDR3 sequence: CAISESLAGELFF. DNA for the CDR3: TGTGCCATCAGTGAGTCTCTAGCCGGGGAGCTGTTTTTT.

V is TRBV11-3 and J is TRBJ2-2; weak D call: TRBD2 (6 bases). Per germline, CDR1 SGHNT and CDR2 YENEEA. CDR3 length: 14 amino acids. Trimming took off 4 bases at V and 5 bases at J, with 11 bases between the two ends. The CDR3 protein is CASSSGLSTGELFF. DNA of the CDR3: TGTGCCAGCAGCTCCGGACTATCGACCGGGGAGCTGTTTTTT.

The V gene is TRBV19, the J gene TRBJ2-6; 11 nucleotides agree with TRBD1. The V and J ends lost 3 bases and 2 bases, in that order; junction bases with no gene match: 6. The CDR3 is made up of 18 amino acids. Per the germline V gene, CDR1 is LNHDA and CDR2 is SQIVND (reference sequence). CDR3 coding DNA: TGTGCCAGTAGTATCGCGGACAGGGGGCGGACTGGGGCCAACGTCCTGACTTTC. Amino acid sequence: CASSIADRGRTGANVLTF.

This clone was found once. The chain carries TRBV5-1 and TRBJ1-3; a weak D match, TRBD1 (5 bases). Trimming took 4 bases from V and 0 from J, leaving 11 bases between them. Germline assignment: CDR1 SGHRS and CDR2 YFSETQ. This CDR3 contains 15 residues. CDR3 sequence reads: CASSRSDSSGNTIYF. CDR3 DNA sequence: TGCGCCAGCAGCAGGAGTGACAGCTCTGGAAACACCATATATTTT. Full variable domain (remainder filled in from reference TRBV5-1 and TRBJ1-3): KAGVTQTPRYLIKTRGQQVTLSCSPISGHRSVSWYQQTPGQGLQFLFEYFSETQRNKGNFPGRFSGRQFSNSRSEMNVSTLELGDSALYLCASSRSDSSGNTIYFGEGSWLTVV.

CDR3 in DNA: TGTGCCAGCCGGACAGGGATTTCGGAGACCCAGTACTTC. This codes for CASRTGISETQYF. The rearrangement uses TRBV12-3 or TRBV12-4 and TRBJ2-5, with 8 bases matching TRBD1. V lost 8 bases to trimming and J lost 5 bases; unmatched junction nucleotides: 7. The CDR3 has 13 residues.